These 18 T cell receptor beta chains originate from one sample sequenced in a study of CD8+ T cells in alopecia areata (dated by TCRdb to 2017 to 2018). The library was produced with the immunoSEQ multiplex PCR assay. To provide template for TCR sequencing, every sample had RNA extracted and reverse transcribed into cDNA. TCRdb retrieved this table from immuneACCESS and kept in-frame rearrangements only. Not all clones are present; in checked studies, unresolved V genes account for under half, and no reason is known for the remainder. This sample is represented by under 150,000 clones; over 60% of them were singletons. The top ten clones comprise more than 5% of the sample. This specimen's time point label, per the study, means: around 29 days on oral tofacitinib. In light of the paper, this sample's treatment or condition label describes: oral pan-JAK inhibitor, 5-10 mg twice daily. This material consisted of CD4+ T cells sorted from blood, taken at week 4, from a patient treated with tofacitinib. These receptors all come from a human donor with alopecia areata.

The rearrangement links TRBV7-9 to TRBJ1-1; D may be TRBD1 (6 bases). The germline CDR1 and CDR2 sequences are SEHNR and FQNEAQ (reference sequence). The germline V and J ends were trimmed by 6 bases and 1 base, with 12 bases remaining between them. CDR3 length equals 14 residues. The CDR3 coding sequence is TGTGCCAGCAGGGTACAGGGATCGAACACTGAAGCTTTCTTT. Residues: CASRVQGSNTEAFF.

The CDR3 region is CSVESVNTEAFF. In nucleotides, the CDR3 is TGCAGCGTTGAATCGGTTAACACTGAAGCTTTCTTT. The chain is built from TRBV29-1 and TRBJ1-1, with D hard to call. The CDR3 spans 12 residues. Germline V gene data show CDR1 as SQVTM and CDR2 as ANQGSEA. V lost 2 bases and J 2 bases, leaving 6 bases between the germline ends.

The CDR3 loop is CARGSGTVRYNEQFF. CDR3 DNA: TGTGCCCGAGGTAGCGGGACCGTGAGGTACAATGAGCAGTTCTTC. The chain recombines TRBV30 with TRBJ2-1; 8 bases fit TRBD2. The CDR3 consists of 15 residues. Germline values: CDR1 GTSNPN, CDR2 SVGIG (reference sequence). V lost 8 bases to trimming and J lost 4 bases; unmatched junction nucleotides: 13.

This rearrangement joins TRBV29-1 to TRBJ1-2; D is possibly TRBD1 (5 bases). The CDR3 extends over 12 amino acids. V was cut by 4 bases and J by 6 bases, with 12 bases left in between. Germline V CDR1 and CDR2: SQVTM, ANQGSEA. The CDR3 bases are TGCAGCGTTGCGGGGGGACCTAATGGCTACACCTTC. It is translated as CSVAGGPNGYTF. Using reference TRBV29-1 and TRBJ1-2 for the parts outside the CDR3, the full variable domain is SAVISQKPSRDICQRGTSLTIQCQVDSQVTMMFWYRQQPGQSLTLIATANQGSEATYESGFVIDKFPISRPNLTFSTLTVSNMSPEDSSIYLCSVAGGPNGYTFGSGTRLTVV.

The gene calls are TRBV2 and TRBJ2-3; D gene unclear. Trimming cost V 6 bases and J 8 bases, with 18 bases left between them. The germline V gene encodes CDR1 SNHLY and CDR2 FYNNEI. The CDR3 sequence is 14 residues long. The CDR3 region is CASRGYEVLRTQYF. CDR3 nucleotides: TGTGCCAGCAGGGGGTATGAAGTTTTGCGTACGCAGTATTTT.

This chain joins TRBV7-2 and TRBJ2-5; a possible D gene is TRBD1 (6 bases). There are 14 residues in the CDR3. V dropped 3 bases and J dropped 3 bases, with 11 bases sitting between them. Looked up from germline, CDR1 is SGHTA and CDR2 is FQGNSA. In DNA form, the CDR3 reads TGTGCCAGCAGCTTTTCGGACAGAAAAGAGACCCAGTACTTC. Its protein product is CASSFSDRKETQYF.

The V call is TRBV29-1, the J call TRBJ1-1; D is undetermined. The germline gives CDR1 SQVTM, CDR2 ANQGSEA. The CDR3 runs 13 residues. The V gene lost 8 bases and the J gene lost 5 bases, with 18 bases spanning the gap. CDR3 protein: CSCSEGVRTEAFF. In DNA, the CDR3 is TGCAGCTGTTCCGAGGGCGTACGGACTGAAGCTTTCTTT.

The chain joins TRBV27 to TRBJ2-1, with 13 positions matching TRBD2. The V and J ends lost 8 bases and 12 bases, in that order; junction bases with no gene match: 13. The germline gives CDR1 MNHEY, CDR2 SMNVEV (reference sequence). CDR3 length: 15 residues. DNA for the CDR3: TGTGCCAGCCCTCACCCGGGACTAGCGGGATATGGGCAGTTCTTC. It yields the protein CASPHPGLAGYGQFF.

V usage is TRBV5-6 and J usage is TRBJ2-5; no firm D call. The CDR3 consists of 13 residues. The germline V and J ends were trimmed by 0 bases and 5 bases, with 8 bases remaining between them. CDR1 and CDR2 (germline): SGHDT, YYEEEE. This CDR3 reads CASSLASVETQYF. CDR3 nucleotides: TGTGCCAGCAGCTTGGCTAGTGTCGAGACCCAGTACTTC.

The rearrangement links TRBV12-2 to TRBJ1-2; TRBD1 is taken as the D call from the table, unchecked against the DNA. TRBV12-2 corresponds to a pseudogene. The CDR3 has 14 amino acids. In nucleotides, the CDR3 is TGTGCAAGTCGCTACTGCCAGGCTAACTATGGCTACACCTTC. Protein product: CASRYCQANYGYTF.

The chain carries TRBV4-1 and TRBJ2-2; no reliable D call. Trimming removed 4 bases at V and 6 bases at J, with 6 bases between. The germline gives CDR1 MGHRA, CDR2 YSYEKL. This CDR3 is 12 amino acids long. CDR3 in amino acids: CASSPRSGELFF. The CDR3, as DNA: TGCGCCAGCAGCCCCCGCTCCGGGGAGCTGTTTTTT.

The V call is TRBV29-1, the J call TRBJ1-2; D might be TRBD1 (5 bases). Per the germline V gene, CDR1 is SQVTM and CDR2 is ANQGSEA. The CDR3 is 12 residues long. Trimming removed 7 bases at V and 8 bases at J, with 17 bases between. The CDR3 is CSAQGDWTGYTF. CDR3 in DNA: TGCAGCGCGCAGGGTGATTGGACCGGCTACACCTTC.

The table lists this clone with a few counts. The V gene is TRBV25-1, the J gene TRBJ1-1, with 8 bases identical to TRBD1. In germline, CDR1 is MGHDK, CDR2 SYGVNS. This CDR3 region has 13 residues. J was trimmed by 5 bases and V by 6 bases; bases with no gene match: 5. CDR3 residues: CASRTGADTEAFF. The CDR3 DNA reads as TGTGCCAGCAGGACAGGGGCGGATACTGAAGCTTTCTTT.

The rearrangement links TRBV6-5 to TRBJ1-5, with D unclear. The CDR3 totals 15 residues. V dropped 6 bases and J dropped 0 bases, with 12 bases sitting between them. Germline lookup yields CDR1 MNHEY and CDR2 SVGAGI. The CDR3 DNA reads as TGTGCCAGCAGAAAAAGAGAAGATAGCAATCAGCCCCAGCATTTT. Its translation is CASRKREDSNQPQHF.

A few counts support this clone. The V gene is TRBV29-1, the J gene TRBJ2-5; 9 bases line up with TRBD1. The last part of the DNA fits TRBJ2-7 better; the J call may be wrong. Germline V gene lookup returns CDR1 SQVTM and CDR2 ANQGSEA. This CDR3 is built from 12 residues. CDR3 nucleotide sequence: TGCCAGGTGGGGACAGGGTGCTACGAGCAGTACTTC. Translated: CQVGTGCYEQYF.

This chain connects TRBV5-1 to TRBJ2-1; D is uncertain. Germline V lookup: CDR1 SGHRS, CDR2 YFSETQ. The V end was cut by 4 bases, the J end by 4 bases, with 12 bases between. This CDR3 has 14 residues. CDR3 DNA sequence: TGCGCCAGCAGCCGACCGGACGGTTACAATGAGCAGTTCTTC. Translation gives CASSRPDGYNEQFF.

This clone has more than one count but fewer than ten. The chain employs TRBV28 and TRBJ2-7; D is uncertain. Germline lookup yields CDR1 MDHEN and CDR2 SYDVKM. V was trimmed by 6 bases and J by 2 bases, leaving 11 bases between them. The CDR3 contains 13 residues. The DNA of the CDR3 is TGTGCCAGCAGGTCCACAGTGGCCTACGAGCAGTACTTC. Its translation is CASRSTVAYEQYF.

This clone was observed a few times. The chain employs TRBV28 and TRBJ2-3, with D unresolved. The germline gives CDR1 MDHEN, CDR2 SYDVKM. The CDR3 extends over 16 amino acids. Trimming left V 6 bases short and J 0 bases short, with 16 bases between. Here the CDR3 DNA reads TGTGCCAGCAGCCATCAGTCGGGCCCTAGCACAGATACGCAGTATTTT. Encoded protein: CASSHQSGPSTDTQYF.